This TCR beta chain was retrieved from a study of shared clonotypes between healthy human individuals. The study's findings and limits: Despite large depth, sorted-subset datasets appeared incompletely sequenced. Unshared clonotypes carried lower generation probabilities than those common to all four donors. As a rule, naive subsets had a larger estimated richness than memory subsets.

Researchers partitioned CD4+ cells into CD45RA+ naive and CD45RA-negative memory subsets. Germline lookup yields CDR1 LNHDA and CDR2 SQIVND (reference sequence). J was trimmed by 1 base and V by 6 bases; bases with no gene match: 7. This CDR3 is built from 15 residues. Method: immunoSEQ multiplex PCR; TCRdb's copy keeps in-frame clones and lacks some. The profile shows about 2.3 million clones, 85% to 95% of them singletons. For this clone: Its antigen is undetermined.

The receptor was isolated from a young man in good health. Some clones in this sample may be carry-over from other donors' samples. V gene TRBV19 combines with J gene TRBJ2-3, with TRBD2 matching 7 bases. The material sequenced was naive CD4+ T cells from PBMCs. Documented subset: CD45RA+ positively selected. The CDR3 nucleotides are TGTGCCAGTAGACCACCGGGACTACGCACAGATACGCAGTATTTT. Its protein product is CASRPPGLRTDTQYF. Based on the CDR3 plus reference TRBV19 and TRBJ2-3, the full variable domain is DGGITQSPKYLFRKEGQNVTLSCEQNLNHDAMYWYRQDPGQGLRLIYYSQIVNDFQKGDIAEGYSVSREKKESFPLTVTSAQKNPTAFYLCASRPPGLRTDTQYFGPGTRLTVL.